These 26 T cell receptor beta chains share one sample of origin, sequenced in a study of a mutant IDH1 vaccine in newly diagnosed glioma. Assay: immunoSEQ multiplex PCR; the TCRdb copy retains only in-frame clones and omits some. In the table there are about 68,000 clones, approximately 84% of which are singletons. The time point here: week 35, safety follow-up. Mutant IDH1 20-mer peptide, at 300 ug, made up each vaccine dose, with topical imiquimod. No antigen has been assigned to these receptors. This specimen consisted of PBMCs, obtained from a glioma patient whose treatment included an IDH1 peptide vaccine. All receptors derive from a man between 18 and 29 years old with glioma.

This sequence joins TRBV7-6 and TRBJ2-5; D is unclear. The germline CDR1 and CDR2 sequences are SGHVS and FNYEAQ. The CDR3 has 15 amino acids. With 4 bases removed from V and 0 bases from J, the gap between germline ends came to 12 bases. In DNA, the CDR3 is TGTGCCAGCAGCTCAGCCCCCAGGTACCAAGAGACCCAGTACTTC. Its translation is CASSSAPRYQETQYF.

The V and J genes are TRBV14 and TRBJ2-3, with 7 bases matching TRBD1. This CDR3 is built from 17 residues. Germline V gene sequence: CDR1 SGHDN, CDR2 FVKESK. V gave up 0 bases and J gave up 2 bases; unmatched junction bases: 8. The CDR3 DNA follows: TGTGCCAGCAGCCAAGATAGGGGACAGACGATCACAGATACGCAGTATTTT. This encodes CASSQDRGQTITDTQYF.

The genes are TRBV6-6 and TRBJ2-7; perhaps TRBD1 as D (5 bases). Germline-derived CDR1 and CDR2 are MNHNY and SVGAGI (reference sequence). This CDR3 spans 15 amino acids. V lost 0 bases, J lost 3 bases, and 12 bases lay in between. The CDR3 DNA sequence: TGTGCCAGCAGTTACTCCCAGGGAAGGGGCTACGAGCAGTACTTC. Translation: CASSYSQGRGYEQYF.

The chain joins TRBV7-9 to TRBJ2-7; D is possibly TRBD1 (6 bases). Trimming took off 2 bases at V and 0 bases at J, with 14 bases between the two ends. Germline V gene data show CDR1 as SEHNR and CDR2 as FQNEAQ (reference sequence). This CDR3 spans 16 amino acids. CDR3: CASSLWDTTSSYEQYF. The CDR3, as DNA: TGTGCCAGCAGCTTATGGGACACTACGAGCTCCTACGAGCAGTACTTC.

The CDR3 DNA reads as TGTGCCAGTAGTCCCCCGGGACAGGGCCTACGGGAGACTTTGGAGACCCAGTACTTC. Amino acids: CASSPPGQGLRETLETQYF. This chain uses TRBV19 with TRBJ2-5, with TRBD1 matching 9 bases. CDR3 size: 19 residues. Germline V gives CDR1 LNHDA, CDR2 SQIVND (reference sequence). J gave up 5 bases and V 5 bases, and 21 bases lay outside the gene matches.

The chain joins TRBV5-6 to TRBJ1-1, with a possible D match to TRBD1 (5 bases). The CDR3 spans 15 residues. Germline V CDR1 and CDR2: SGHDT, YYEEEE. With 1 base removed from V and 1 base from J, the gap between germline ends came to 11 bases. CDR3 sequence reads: CASSLRLQANTEAFF. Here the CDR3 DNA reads TGTGCCAGCAGCTTGCGTCTACAGGCGAACACTGAAGCTTTCTTT.

The chain's CDR3 is CASSDPGRYTF. The CDR3, as DNA: TGTGCCAGTAGTGATCCAGGGCGCTACACCTTC. The J gene is TRBJ1-2, the V gene TRBV19, with a weak D call TRBD1 (5 bases). Trimming shortened V by 5 bases and J by 9 bases, and 10 bases separated the two germline ends. Germline V gene sequence: CDR1 LNHDA, CDR2 SQIVND (reference sequence). The CDR3 consists of 11 residues.

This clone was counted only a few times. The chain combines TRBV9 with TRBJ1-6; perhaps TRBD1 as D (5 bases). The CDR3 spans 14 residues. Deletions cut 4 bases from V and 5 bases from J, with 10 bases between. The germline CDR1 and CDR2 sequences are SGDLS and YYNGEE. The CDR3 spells CASSPGRDNSPLHF. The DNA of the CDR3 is TGTGCCAGCAGCCCGGGACGGGATAATTCACCCCTCCACTTT.

The CDR3 DNA is TGCGCCAGCAGCCAAGAGCCGGGACTAGCAGTGGATGAGCAGTTCTTC. Amino acids: CASSQEPGLAVDEQFF. The V and J genes are TRBV4-3 and TRBJ2-1, with 9 nucleotides matching TRBD2. The CDR3 contains 16 residues. V lost 0 bases, J lost 8 bases, and 8 bases stayed unmatched. The V gene's germline CDR1 is LGHNA and CDR2 YSLEER.

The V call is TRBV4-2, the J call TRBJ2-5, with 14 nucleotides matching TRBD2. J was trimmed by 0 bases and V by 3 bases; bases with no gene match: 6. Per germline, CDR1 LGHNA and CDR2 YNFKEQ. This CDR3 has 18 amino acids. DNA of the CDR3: TGTGCCAGCAGCCACCGACAGACTAGCGGGAGGGACCAAGAGACCCAGTACTTC. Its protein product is CASSHRQTSGRDQETQYF.

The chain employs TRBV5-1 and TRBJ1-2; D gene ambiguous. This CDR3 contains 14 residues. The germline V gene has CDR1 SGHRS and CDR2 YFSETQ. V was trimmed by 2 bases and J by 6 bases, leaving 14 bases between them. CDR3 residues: CASSLGPGIDGYTF. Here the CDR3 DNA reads TGCGCCAGCAGCTTAGGACCCGGGATCGATGGCTACACCTTC.

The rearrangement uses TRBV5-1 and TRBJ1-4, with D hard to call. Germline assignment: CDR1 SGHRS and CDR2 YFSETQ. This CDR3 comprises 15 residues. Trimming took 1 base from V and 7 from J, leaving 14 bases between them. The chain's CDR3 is CASSLSPAGGEKLFF. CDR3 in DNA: TGCGCCAGCAGCTTGTCCCCAGCGGGTGGTGAAAAACTGTTTTTT.

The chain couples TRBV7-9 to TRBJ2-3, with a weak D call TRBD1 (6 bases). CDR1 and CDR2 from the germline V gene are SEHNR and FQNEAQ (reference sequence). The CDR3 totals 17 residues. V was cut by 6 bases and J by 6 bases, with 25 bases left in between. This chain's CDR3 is CASSDLNAGTSIDTQYF. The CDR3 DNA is TGTGCCAGCAGTGATTTAAACGCCGGGACATCCATCGATACGCAGTATTTT.

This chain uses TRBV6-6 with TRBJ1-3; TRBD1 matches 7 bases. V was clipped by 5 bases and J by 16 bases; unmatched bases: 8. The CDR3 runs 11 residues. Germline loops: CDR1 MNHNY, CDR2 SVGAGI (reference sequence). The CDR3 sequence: CASSRTGVLYF. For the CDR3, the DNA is TGTGCCAGCAGTAGAACAGGGGTCCTTTATTTT.

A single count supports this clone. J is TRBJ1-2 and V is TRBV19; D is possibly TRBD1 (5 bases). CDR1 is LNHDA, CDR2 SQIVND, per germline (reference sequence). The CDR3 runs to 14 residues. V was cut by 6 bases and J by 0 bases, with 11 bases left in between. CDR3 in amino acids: CASRRDGANYGYTF. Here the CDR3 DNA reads TGTGCCAGTAGACGGGACGGAGCTAACTATGGCTACACCTTC.

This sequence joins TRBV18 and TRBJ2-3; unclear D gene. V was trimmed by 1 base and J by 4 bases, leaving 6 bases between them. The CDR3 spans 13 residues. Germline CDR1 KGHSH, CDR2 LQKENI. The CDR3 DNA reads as TGTGCCAGCTCACCACAGGGCCCAGATACGCAGTATTTT. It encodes CASSPQGPDTQYF.

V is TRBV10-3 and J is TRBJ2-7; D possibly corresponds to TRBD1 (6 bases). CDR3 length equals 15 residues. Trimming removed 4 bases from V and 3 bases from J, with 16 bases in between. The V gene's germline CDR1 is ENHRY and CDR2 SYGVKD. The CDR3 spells CAISAPQGTGYEQYF. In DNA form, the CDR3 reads TGTGCCATCAGTGCCCCACAGGGAACCGGCTACGAGCAGTACTTC.

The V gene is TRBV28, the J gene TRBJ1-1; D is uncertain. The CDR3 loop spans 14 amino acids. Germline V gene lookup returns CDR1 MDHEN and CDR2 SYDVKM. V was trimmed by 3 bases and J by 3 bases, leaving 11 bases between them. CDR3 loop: CASSLPAEDTEAFF. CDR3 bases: TGTGCCAGCAGTTTGCCGGCGGAGGACACTGAAGCTTTCTTT.

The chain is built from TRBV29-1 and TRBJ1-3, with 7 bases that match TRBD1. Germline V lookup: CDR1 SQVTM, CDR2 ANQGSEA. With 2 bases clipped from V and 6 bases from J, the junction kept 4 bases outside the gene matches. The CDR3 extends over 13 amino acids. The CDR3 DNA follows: TGCAGCGTTGAATTGGACAGGAAAAACACCATATATTTT. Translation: CSVELDRKNTIYF.

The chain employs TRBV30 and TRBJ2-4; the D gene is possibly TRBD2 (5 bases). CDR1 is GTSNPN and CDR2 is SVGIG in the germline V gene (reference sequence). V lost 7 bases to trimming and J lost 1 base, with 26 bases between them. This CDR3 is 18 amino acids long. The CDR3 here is CASSEGAISILAKNIQYF. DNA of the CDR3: TGTGCCTCCAGCGAGGGTGCAATTAGCATCCTCGCCAAAAACATTCAGTACTTC.

The CDR3 region has the DNA TGTGCCAGCAGCTTCTATTCTAGGGGGGTACTTGGGGAAGCTTTCTTT. Its translation is CASSFYSRGVLGEAFF. This chain joins TRBV7-2 and TRBJ1-1; tentatively, D is TRBD1 (6 bases). The CDR3 has 16 amino acids. Trimming stripped 3 bases from V and 8 bases from J, with 22 bases between. Germline V CDR1 and CDR2: SGHTA, FQGNSA.

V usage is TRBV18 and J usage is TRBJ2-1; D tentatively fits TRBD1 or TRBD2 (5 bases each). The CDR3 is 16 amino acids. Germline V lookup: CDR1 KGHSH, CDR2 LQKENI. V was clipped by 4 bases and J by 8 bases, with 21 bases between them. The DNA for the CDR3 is TGTGCCAGCTCACGCCGGGGACCGACGTTTCTGGATGAGCAGTTCTTC. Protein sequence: CASSRRGPTFLDEQFF.

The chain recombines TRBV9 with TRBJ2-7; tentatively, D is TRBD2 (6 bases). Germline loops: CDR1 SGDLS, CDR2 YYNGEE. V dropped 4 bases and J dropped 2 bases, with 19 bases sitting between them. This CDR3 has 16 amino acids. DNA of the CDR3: TGTGCCAGCAGCCCTACCCGGCGGGGCAACCCCTACGAGCAGTACTTC. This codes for CASSPTRRGNPYEQYF.

Here the CDR3 DNA reads TGTGCCAGTAGAGGCGGGAACACTGAAGCTTTCTTT. Translated, it gives CASRGGNTEAFF. The rearrangement links TRBV19 to TRBJ1-1; no clear D. Trimming removed 6 bases from V and 1 base from J, with 6 bases in between. The CDR3 runs 12 residues. The germline V gene has CDR1 LNHDA and CDR2 SQIVND (reference sequence).

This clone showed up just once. CDR3 DNA sequence: TGTGCCTGGAGTGAAGGATTCTACGAGCAGTACTTC. It encodes CAWSEGFYEQYF. The chain combines TRBV30 with TRBJ2-7; D ambiguous. Trimming took off 1 base at V and 3 bases at J, with 7 bases between the two ends. CDR3 length equals 12 residues. From germline, CDR1 is GTSNPN and CDR2 SVGIG (reference sequence).

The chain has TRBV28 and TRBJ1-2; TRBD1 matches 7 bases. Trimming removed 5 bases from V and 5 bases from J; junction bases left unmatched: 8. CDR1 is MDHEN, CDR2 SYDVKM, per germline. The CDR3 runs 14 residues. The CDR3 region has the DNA TGTGCCAGCAGTCAGGACAGGCGCTTTTATGGCTACACCTTC. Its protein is CASSQDRRFYGYTF.